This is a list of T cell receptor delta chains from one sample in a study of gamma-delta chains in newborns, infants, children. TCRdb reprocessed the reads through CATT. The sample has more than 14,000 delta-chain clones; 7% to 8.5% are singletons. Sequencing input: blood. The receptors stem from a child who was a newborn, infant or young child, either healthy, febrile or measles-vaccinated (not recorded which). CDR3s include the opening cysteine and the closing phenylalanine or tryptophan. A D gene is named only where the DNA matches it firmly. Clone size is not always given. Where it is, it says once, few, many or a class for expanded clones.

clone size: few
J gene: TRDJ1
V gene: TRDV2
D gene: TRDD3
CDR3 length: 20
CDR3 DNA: TGTGCCTGTGACACCGTGGGAACTGGGGGATCCTTCCGGTACACCGATAAACTCATCTTT
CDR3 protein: CACDTVGTGGSFRYTDKLIF

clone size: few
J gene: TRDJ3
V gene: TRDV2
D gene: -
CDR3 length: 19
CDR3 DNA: TGTGCCTGTGACACCTGGGGGCCATCCGGCTCCTGGGACACCCGACAGATGTTTTTC
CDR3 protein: CACDTWGPSGSWDTRQMFF

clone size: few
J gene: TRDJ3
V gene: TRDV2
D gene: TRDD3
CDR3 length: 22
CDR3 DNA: TGTGCCTGTGACCCCGTTAGTACTGGGGGATCATTTGGGTCCTGGGACACCCGACAGATGTTTTTC
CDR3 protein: CACDPVSTGGSFGSWDTRQMFF

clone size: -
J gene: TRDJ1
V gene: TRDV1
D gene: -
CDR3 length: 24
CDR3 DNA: TGTGCTCTTGGGGAACAACCGTCCTATTCCGGTGGATGGGAGCCAACCTCGTACACCGATAAACCCATCTTT
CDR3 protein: CALGEQPSYSGGWEPTSYTDKPIF

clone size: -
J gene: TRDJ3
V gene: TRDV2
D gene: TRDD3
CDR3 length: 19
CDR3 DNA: TGTGCCTGTGACGATACTGGGGGACCGAGCTCCTGGGACACCCGACAGATGTTTTTC
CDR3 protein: CACDDTGGPSSWDTRQMFF

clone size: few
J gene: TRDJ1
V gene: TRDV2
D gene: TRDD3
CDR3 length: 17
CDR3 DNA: TGTGCCTGTGACGTACTGGGGGATACCGTGTACACCGATAGACTCATCTTT
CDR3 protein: CACDVLGDTVYTDRLIF

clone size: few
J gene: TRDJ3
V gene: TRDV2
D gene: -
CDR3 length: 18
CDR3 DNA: TGTGCCTGTGACACCGCCGGGCCCAGCTCCTGGGACACCCGACAAATGTTTTTC
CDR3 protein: CACDTAGPSSWDTRQMFF

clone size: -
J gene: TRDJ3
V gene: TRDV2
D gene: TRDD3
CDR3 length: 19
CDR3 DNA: TGTGCCTGTGACACCGTCGGTGGGGGATACTCCTGGGACACCCGACAGATGTTTTTC
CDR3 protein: CACDTVGGGYSWDTRQMFF

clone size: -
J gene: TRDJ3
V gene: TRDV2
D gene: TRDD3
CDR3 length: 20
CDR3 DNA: TGTGCCTGTGACTTCGTACTGGGGGATATGAGCTCCTGGGACACCCGACAGATGTTTTTC
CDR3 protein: CACDFVLGDMSSWDTRQMFF

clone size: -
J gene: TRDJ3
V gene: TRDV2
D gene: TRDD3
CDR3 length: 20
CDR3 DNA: TGTGCCTGTGACACCGGTTGGGGGATTCACAGCTCCTGGGACACCCGACAGATGTTTTTC
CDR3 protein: CACDTGWGIHSSWDTRQMFF

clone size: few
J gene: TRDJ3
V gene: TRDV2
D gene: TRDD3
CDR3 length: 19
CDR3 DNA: TGTGCCTGTGACACACTGGGGGATACTGGCTCCTGGGACACCCGACAGATGTTTTTC
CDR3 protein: CACDTLGDTGSWDTRQMFF

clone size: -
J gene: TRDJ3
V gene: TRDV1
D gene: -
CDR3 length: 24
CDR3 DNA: TGTGCTCTTGGGAACAGACGGCCTTCCTACCGACTACTGGGGGTCTCCTGGGACACCCGACAGATGTTTTTC
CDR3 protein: CALGNRRPSYRLLGVSWDTRQMFF

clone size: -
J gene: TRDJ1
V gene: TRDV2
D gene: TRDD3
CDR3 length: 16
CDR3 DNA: TGTGCCTGTGACATACTGGGGGATACGCGTATCGATAAACTCATCTTT
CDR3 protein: CACDILGDTRIDKLIF

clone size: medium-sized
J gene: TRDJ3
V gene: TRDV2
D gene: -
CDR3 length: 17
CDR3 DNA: TGTGCCTGTGACACCGTCGTAAGCTCCTGGGACACCCGACAGATGTTTTTC
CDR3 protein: CACDTVVSSWDTRQMFF

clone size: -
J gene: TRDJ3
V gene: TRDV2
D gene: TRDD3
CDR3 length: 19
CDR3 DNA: TGTGCCTGTGACACCGGCTGGGGGAGAAGCTCCTGGGACACCCGACAGATGTTTTTC
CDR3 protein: CACDTGWGRSSWDTRQMFF

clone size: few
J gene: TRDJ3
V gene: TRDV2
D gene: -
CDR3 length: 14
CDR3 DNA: TGTGCCTGTAGGAGCTCCTGGGACACCCGACAGATGTTTTTC
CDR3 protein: CACRSSWDTRQMFF

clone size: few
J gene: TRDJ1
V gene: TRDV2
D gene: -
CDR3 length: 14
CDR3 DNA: TGTGCCTGTGACACCGGGGGTCTCACCGATAAACTCATCTTT
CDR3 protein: CACDTGGLTDKLIF

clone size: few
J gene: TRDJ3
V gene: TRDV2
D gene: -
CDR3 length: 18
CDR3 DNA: TGTGCCTGTGACGAAGGGGGTCCCAGCTCTTGGGACACCCGACAGATGTTTTTC
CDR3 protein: CACDEGGPSSWDTRQMFF

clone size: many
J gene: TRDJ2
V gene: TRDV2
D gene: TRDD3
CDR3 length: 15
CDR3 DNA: TGTGCCTGTGACGTACTGGGGGAGGGGACAGCACAACTCTTCTTT
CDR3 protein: CACDVLGEGTAQLFF

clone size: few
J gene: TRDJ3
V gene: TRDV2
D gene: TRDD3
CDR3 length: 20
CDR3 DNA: TGTGCCTGTGACACCGCTGGGGGACCCCCCAGCTCCTGGGACACCCGACAGATGTTTTTC
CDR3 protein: CACDTAGGPPSSWDTRQMFF

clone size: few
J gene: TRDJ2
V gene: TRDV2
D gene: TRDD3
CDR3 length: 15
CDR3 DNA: TGTGCCTGTGACGTACTGGGGGATAAAGCAGCACAACTCTTCTTT
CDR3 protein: CACDVLGDKAAQLFF

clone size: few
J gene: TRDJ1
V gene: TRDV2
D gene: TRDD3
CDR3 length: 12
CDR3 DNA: TGCGCCTGTGATACTGGGGGATATAAACTCATCTTT
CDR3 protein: CACDTGGYKLIF

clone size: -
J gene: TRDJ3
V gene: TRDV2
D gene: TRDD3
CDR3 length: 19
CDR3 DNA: TGTGCCTGTGAACCCGTACTGGGGGATGGGTCCTGGGACACCCGACAGATGTTTTTC
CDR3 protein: CACEPVLGDGSWDTRQMFF

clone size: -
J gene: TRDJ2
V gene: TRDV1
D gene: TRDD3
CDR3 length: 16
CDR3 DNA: TGTGCTCTTGGGGAACCCTGGGGGGCTTTGACAGCACAACTCTTCTTT
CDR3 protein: CALGEPWGALTAQLFF

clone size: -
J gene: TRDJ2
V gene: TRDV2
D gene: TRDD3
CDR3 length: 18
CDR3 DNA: TGTGCCTGTGACACCGTACTGGGGGATACAGCTTTGACAGCACAACTCTTCTTT
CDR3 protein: CACDTVLGDTALTAQLFF

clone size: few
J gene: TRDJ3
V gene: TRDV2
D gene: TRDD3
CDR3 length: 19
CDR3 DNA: TGTGCCTGTGACACGCTTGGGATACGCCGATCCTGGGACACCCGACAGATGTTTTTC
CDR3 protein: CACDTLGIRRSWDTRQMFF

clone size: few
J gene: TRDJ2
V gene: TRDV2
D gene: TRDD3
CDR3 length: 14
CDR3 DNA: TGTGCCTGTGACACGATGGGGGATACAGCACAACTCTTCTTT
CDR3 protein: CACDTMGDTAQLFF